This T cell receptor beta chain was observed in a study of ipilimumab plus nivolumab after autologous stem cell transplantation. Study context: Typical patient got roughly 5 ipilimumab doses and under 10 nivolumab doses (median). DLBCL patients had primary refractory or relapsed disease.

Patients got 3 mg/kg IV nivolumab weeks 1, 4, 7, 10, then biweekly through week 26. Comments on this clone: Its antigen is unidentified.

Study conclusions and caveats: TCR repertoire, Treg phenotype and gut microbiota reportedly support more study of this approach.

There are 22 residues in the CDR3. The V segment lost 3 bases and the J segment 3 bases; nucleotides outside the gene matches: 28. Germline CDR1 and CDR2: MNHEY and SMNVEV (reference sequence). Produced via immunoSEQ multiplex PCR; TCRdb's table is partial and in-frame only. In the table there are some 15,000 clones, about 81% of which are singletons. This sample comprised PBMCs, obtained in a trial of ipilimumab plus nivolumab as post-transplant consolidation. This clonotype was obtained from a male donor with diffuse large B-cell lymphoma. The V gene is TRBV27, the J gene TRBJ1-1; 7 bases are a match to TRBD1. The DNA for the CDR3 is TGTGCCAGCAGTTTTTATTTTGTTGGGAGGGGGCGCGGGGGGATGTCGGACACTGAAGCTTTCTTT. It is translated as CASSFYFVGRGRGGMSDTEAFF.